This T cell receptor (beta chain) was captured by sequencing in a study of blood T cell repertoires in COVID-19. Study background: Some COVID-19 samples were acute and others convalescent; all came from the United States, Italy and Spain. PBMCs, B-cell-depleted T cells, or T cells provided the cDNA or gDNA that made up the material.

Source study methods: Using reference gene primer amplification, nucleated cell counts were estimated. The protocol was immunoSEQ multiplex PCR, while the TCRdb copy is restricted to in-frame clones and leaves out a portion. V and J calls and clone size follow that table, whereas D and trimming were derived from the DNA. This table has 70,000 to 95,000 clones, roughly 90% appearing once. This CDR3 region has 15 residues. Per the germline V gene, CDR1 is SGHVS and CDR2 is FNYEAQ. V lost 5 bases, J lost 4 bases, and 15 bases lay in between. The sample comprised peripheral blood. This TCR was sampled from a man over 45 with acute or convalescent COVID-19. This chain uses TRBV7-6 with TRBJ1-3; TRBD1 might be the D (5 bases). The CDR3 is CASSGGGAWGNTIYF. The CDR3 DNA reads as TGTGCCAGCAGCGGGGGAGGTGCGTGGGGAAACACCATATATTTT.